The text below deals with one T cell receptor beta chain. The target antigen is unknown. This entry comes from a study of CD8+CD57+ T cells in acquired aplastic anemia. Whole-study context: Sorted CD4+ plus CD8+ cells gave DNA averaging about 3.2 ug. Reads per healthy sample averaged approximately 9.9 million (CD4+) and some 11 million (CD8+).

Notes on the study in general: Patients and controls shared twenty-nine CD8+ CDR3 sequences, which appeared highly expressed in patients and within their immunodominant clones. Simpson's diversity of CD8+ cells was not significantly different in patients compared with controls.

Investigators profiled TCR beta VDJ and CDR3 from genomic DNA template. TCRdb reanalysed the reads using MiXCR and keeps one entry per CDR3 protein. The sample consists of tens of thousands of distinct CDR3 sequences, roughly three quarters of them appearing once. The CDR3 covers 15 residues. Trimming shortened V by 0 bases and J by 4 bases, and 12 bases separated the two germline ends. The germline V gene has CDR1 LNHDA and CDR2 SQIVND (reference sequence). This chain connects TRBV19 to TRBJ1-2; D is unclear. Sample: sorted CD4+, CD8+, or CD8+CD57+ T cells (not recorded which) from PBMCs. The TCR sequence derives from a human donor in good health, serving as a control. CDR3 bases: TGTGCCAGTAGTATAGATCGTGCAGAGACCTATGGCTACACCTTC. Protein product: CASSIDRAETYGYTF.